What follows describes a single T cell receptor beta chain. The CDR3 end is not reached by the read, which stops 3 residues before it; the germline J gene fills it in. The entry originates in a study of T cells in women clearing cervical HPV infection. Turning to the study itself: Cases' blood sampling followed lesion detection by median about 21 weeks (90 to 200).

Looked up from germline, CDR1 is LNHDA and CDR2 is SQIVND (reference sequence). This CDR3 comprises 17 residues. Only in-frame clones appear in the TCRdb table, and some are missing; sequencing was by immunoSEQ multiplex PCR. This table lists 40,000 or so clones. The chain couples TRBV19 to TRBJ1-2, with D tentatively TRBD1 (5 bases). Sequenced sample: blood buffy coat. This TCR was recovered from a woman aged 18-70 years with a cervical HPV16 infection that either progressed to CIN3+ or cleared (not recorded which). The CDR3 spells CASSGTSGRPSTDTYTF. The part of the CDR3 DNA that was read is TGTGCCAGTAGTGGGACTAGCGGGAGGCCTAGCACAGATACC.